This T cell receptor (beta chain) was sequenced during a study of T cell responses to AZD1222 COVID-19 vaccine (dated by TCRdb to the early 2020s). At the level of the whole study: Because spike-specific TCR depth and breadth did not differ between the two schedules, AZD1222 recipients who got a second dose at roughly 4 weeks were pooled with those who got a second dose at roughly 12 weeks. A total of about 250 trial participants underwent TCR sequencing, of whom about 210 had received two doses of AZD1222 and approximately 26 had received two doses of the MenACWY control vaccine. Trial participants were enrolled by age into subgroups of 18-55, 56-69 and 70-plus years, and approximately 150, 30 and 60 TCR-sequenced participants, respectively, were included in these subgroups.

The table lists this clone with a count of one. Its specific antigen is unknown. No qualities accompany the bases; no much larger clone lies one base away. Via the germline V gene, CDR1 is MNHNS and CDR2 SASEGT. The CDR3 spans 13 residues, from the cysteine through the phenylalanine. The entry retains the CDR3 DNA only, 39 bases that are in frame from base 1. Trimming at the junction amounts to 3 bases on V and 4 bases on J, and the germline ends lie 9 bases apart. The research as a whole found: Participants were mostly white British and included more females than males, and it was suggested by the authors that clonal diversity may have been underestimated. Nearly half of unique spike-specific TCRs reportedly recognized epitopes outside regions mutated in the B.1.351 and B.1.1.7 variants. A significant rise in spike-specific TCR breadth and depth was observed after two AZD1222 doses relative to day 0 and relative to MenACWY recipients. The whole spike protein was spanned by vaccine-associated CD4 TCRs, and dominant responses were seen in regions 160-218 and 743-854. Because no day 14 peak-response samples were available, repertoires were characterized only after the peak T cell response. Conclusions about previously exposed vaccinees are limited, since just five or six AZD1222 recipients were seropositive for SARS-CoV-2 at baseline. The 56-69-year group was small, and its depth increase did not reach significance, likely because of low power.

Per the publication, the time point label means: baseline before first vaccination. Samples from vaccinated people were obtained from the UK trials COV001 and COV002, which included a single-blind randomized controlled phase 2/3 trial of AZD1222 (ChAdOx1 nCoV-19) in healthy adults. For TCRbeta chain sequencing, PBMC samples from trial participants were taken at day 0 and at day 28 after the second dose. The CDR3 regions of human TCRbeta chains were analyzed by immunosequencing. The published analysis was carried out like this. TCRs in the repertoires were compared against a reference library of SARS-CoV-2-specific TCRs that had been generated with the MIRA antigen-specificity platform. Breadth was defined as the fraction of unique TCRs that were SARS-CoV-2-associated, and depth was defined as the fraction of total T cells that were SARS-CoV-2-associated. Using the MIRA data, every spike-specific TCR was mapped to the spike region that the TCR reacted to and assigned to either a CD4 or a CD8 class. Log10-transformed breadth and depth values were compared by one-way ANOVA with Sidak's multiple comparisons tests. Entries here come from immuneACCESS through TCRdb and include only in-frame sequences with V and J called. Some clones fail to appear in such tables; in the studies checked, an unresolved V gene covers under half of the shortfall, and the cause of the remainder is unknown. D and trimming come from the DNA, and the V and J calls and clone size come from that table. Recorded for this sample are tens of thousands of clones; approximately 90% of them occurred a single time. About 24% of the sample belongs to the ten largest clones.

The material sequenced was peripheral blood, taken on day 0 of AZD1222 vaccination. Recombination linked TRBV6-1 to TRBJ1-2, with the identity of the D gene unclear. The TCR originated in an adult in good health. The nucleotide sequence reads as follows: TGTGCCAGCAGTGAGCCATGGGGCTATGGCTACACCTTC. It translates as CASSEPWGYGYTF.